This entry features one TCR beta chain sequence. Germline CDR1 is WNHNN and CDR2 is SYGVQD (reference sequence). This CDR3 has 13 amino acids. Trimming left V 5 bases short and J 4 bases short, with 11 bases between. Indicated time point: blood at routine non-recurrence follow-up after resection. Whole RNA, isolated from tumor, nontumor lung or frozen PBMC, was sequenced without prior sorting. The sample is drawn from a study of spatial heterogeneity in lung cancer. The overall study: Researchers sequenced follow-up PBMC samples if they had them, and these came a median of roughly two years after resection.

Each molecule of TCR cDNA was tagged with one unique molecular identifier. From the 5' RACE reads, TCRdb called clonotypes with MiXCR, one entry per CDR3 protein. The data contain some 10,000 distinct CDR3 sequences, 20% to 25% of them singletons. The receptor was derived from a male donor with early-stage non-small cell lung cancer. The chain uses TRBV10-1 and TRBJ1-1; possibly TRBD1 for D (5 bases). The sequencing used PBMCs, collected at follow-up. The CDR3 sequence is CASSKGTGTEAFF. For the CDR3, the DNA is TGCGCCAGCAGTAAGGGGACGGGCACTGAAGCTTTCTTT.